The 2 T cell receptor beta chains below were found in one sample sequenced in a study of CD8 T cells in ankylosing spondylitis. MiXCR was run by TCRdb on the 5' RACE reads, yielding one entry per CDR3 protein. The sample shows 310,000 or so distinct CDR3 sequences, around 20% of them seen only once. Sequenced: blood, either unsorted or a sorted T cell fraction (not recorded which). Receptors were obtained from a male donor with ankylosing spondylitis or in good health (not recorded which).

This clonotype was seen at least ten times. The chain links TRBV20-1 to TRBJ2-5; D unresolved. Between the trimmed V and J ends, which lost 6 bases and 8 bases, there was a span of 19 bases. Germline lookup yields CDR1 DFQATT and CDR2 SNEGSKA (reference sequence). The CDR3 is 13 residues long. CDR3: CSAEKGSSDTQYF. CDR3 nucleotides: TGCAGTGCGGAGAAGGGCTCCTCCGATACCCAGTACTTC.

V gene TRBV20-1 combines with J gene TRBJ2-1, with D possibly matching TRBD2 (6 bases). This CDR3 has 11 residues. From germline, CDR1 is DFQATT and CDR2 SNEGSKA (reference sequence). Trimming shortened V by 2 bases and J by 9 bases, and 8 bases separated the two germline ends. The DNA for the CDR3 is TGCAGTGCTAGACGGGGACTTGAGCAGTTCTTC. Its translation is CSARRGLEQFF.